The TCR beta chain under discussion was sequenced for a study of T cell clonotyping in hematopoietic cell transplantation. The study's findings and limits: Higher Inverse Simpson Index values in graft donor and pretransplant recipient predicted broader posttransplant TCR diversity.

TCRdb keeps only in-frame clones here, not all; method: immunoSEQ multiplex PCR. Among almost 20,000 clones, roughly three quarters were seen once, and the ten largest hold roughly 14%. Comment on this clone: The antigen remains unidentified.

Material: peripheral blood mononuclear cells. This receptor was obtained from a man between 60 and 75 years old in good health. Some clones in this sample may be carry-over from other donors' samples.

CDR3: CASSWGQGHGELFF. The CDR3 DNA reads as TGTGCCAGCAGCTGGGGACAGGGGCACGGGGAGCTGTTTTTT. The chain couples TRBV5-6 to TRBJ2-2; TRBD1 aligns across 10 bases. The V gene end was trimmed by 3 bases and the J gene end by 7 bases; junction bases not matched to a gene: 3. Germline-derived CDR1 and CDR2 are SGHDT and YYEEEE. The CDR3 totals 14 residues.